What follows are 5 T cell receptor beta chains derived from one specimen sequenced in a study of T cell clonality in common variable immunodeficiency. Profiling relied on immunoSEQ multiplex PCR, and the TCRdb table lists in-frame clones only, not all of them. This repertoire holds more than 30,000 clones, and none appear only once. Source material: peripheral blood mononuclear cells. These receptors all come from a person aged 18 to 75 in good health.

At least ten counts were recorded for this clone. The read finishes 3 residues shy of the CDR3 end, and the germline J gene is used to complete it. This sequence joins TRBV10-1 and TRBJ1-4; no clear D. Germline CDR1 reads WNHNN; CDR2 reads SYGVQD (reference sequence). This CDR3 region has 14 residues. V lost 3 bases to trimming and J lost 4 bases, with 9 bases between them. The sequenced part of the CDR3 DNA is TGCGCCAGCAGTGACTCAAGGTTTAATGAAAAA. Protein sequence: CASSDSRFNEK. Given in full, the CDR3 is CASSDSRFNEKLFF.

This clone showed up many times. The observed sequence ends 3 residues before the CDR3 terminus, with the missing tail filled in from the germline J gene. The gene calls are TRBV12-5 and TRBJ1-5; TRBD1 might be the D (6 bases). The CDR3 consists of 13 residues. Trimming shortened V by 5 bases and J by 5 bases, and 10 bases separated the two germline ends. Germline V CDR1 and CDR2: LGHNT, FRNRAP. The CDR3 loop is CASGPNRDQPQHF. CDR3 DNA (partial): TGTGCTAGTGGTCCTAACAGGGATCAGCCC.

This clone was observed at least ten times. The read ends 3 residues shy of where the CDR3 ends; the end is completed using the germline J gene. V usage is TRBV5-1 and J usage is TRBJ2-7; D is unclear. The V and J ends lost 3 bases and 5 bases respectively, with 9 bases between them. This CDR3 spans 12 amino acids. Germline CDR1 is SGHRS and CDR2 is YFSETQ. CDR3 residues: CASSSRPHEQYF. CDR3 DNA (partial): TGCGCCAGCAGCTCGCGGCCCCACGAG. The full variable domain, in which reference TRBV5-1 and TRBJ2-7 provide the parts outside the CDR3, is KAGVTQTPRYLIKTRGQQVTLSCSPISGHRSVSWYQQTPGQGLQFLFEYFSETQRNKGNFPGRFSGRQFSNSRSEMNVSTLELGDSALYLCASSSRPHEQYFGPGTRLTVT.

This clone was detected many times. The read terminates 3 residues before the CDR3 end, so the remaining end is supplied by the germline J gene. The chain has TRBV6-1 and TRBJ1-3; D perhaps matches TRBD1 (5 bases). Deletions cut 4 bases from V and 2 bases from J, with 9 bases between. This CDR3 has 14 residues. Germline loops: CDR1 MNHNS, CDR2 SASEGT. The CDR3 DNA, read in part, is TGTGCCAGCAGTGTTGGGGCAGCTGGAAACACC. Translation: CASSVGAAGNT. From start to end, the CDR3 is CASSVGAAGNTIYF.

This clone was found many times. The read falls 3 residues short of the CDR3 end, and the missing part is taken from the germline J gene. The chain joins TRBV20-1 to TRBJ2-5, with 9 positions matching TRBD2. The ends lost 0 bases at V and 4 bases at J; junction bases unmatched: 9. CDR3 size: 16 residues. Germline loops: CDR1 DFQATT, CDR2 SNEGSKA (reference sequence). The CDR3 bases that were read are TGCAGTGCTAGAGACCCGGATAGCGGGAGATTAGAGACC. Amino acid sequence: CSARDPDSGRLET. The entire CDR3 is CSARDPDSGRLETQYF.